These T cell receptor beta chains were read from a single sample in a study of read filtering for tumor transcriptome and immune sequencing. TCRdb independently ran MiXCR on the reads; one entry per CDR3 protein. The table shows 50,000 to 65,000 distinct CDR3 sequences, with under 20% occurring only once. The sample was a population of CD138-negative cells sorted from bone marrow. The receptors were gathered from a donor over 35 with multiple myeloma. Each CDR3 is given with its conserved first and last residue. Where a row states a size, it is once, few, many or the class of an expanded clone; other rows omit it.

length	V	J	size	CDR3
15	TRBV5-1	TRBJ1-1	many	CASSATSRDRGQAFF
18	TRBV7-5	TRBJ2-4	-	CISVPEWEECSGENIQYF
16	TRBV5-1	TRBJ2-1	-	CSSIFGDGVSFGEQFF
15	TRBV27	TRBJ1-5	many	CASSRTGGGNQPQHF
14	TRBV11-3	TRBJ2-3	-	CASSLDGKTDTQYF
15	TRBV7-2	TRBJ1-2	few	CASSIRTGLNYGYTF
14	TRBV20-1	TRBJ2-1	many	CSARDQLKYNEQFF
14	TRBV5-1	TRBJ2-3	-	CASSLNLLADTQYF
15	TRBV6-5	TRBJ2-1	-	CASSPDRGGSNEQFF
14	TRBV12-5	TRBJ2-2	many	CASGPDGNTGELFF
13	TRBV6-5	TRBJ1-1	many	CASSRGQGTEAFF
16	TRBV7-9	TRBJ2-7	few	CASSPTLGQGAKEQYF
15	TRBV7-9	TRBJ1-1	many	CASSRRQSLNTEAFF
14	TRBV5-1	TRBJ1-4	-	CAISSGGTNEKLFF
15	TRBV6-1	TRBJ2-6	many	CATLGFSVGANVLTF
15	TRBV12-3/TRBV12-4	TRBJ2-7	many	CASREAAGVSYEQYF
16	TRBV28	TRBJ2-3	-	CASSSRTSGSLKWQYF
12	TRBV11-2	TRBJ1-1	many	CASSPPLTETFF
17	TRBV12-3/TRBV12-4	TRBJ2-4	-	CASSGTSGGIAKNIQYF
12	TRBV28	TRBJ1-1	many	CASSHKKTEAFF
15	TRBV6-5	TRBJ2-5	many	CASSTRPSGRETQYF
12	TRBV30	TRBJ2-3	few	CAWSWSTDTQYF
15	TRBV7-3	TRBJ2-1	once	CASSSIPDSYNEQFF
14	TRBV24-1	TRBJ2-1	many	CATSSGIGKNEQFF
16	TRBV7-2	TRBJ2-1	-	CASSLGSGGVYNEQFF
17	TRBV27	TRBJ2-1	many	CASTGSTGTSGYNEQFF
10	TRBV29-1	TRBJ2-5	many	CSVDTKRGNF
13	TRBV20-1	TRBJ2-3	-	CSARGTGTDTQYF
12	TRBV7-8	TRBJ2-7	many	CASSLVDFKQYF
15	TRBV2	TRBJ2-2	many	CASSPGTTNTGELFF
18	TRBV6-6	TRBJ2-5	many	CASSYSSGSGGILETQYF
14	TRBV18	TRBJ2-3	many	CASSQFSDGDTQYF
12	TRBV29-1	TRBJ2-1	many	CSVGFTGGEQFF
15	TRBV18	TRBJ2-5	many	CASSRPQGNQETQYF
13	TRBV10-3	TRBJ2-7	few	CAISESLDYEQYF
17	TRBV28	TRBJ2-5	few	CASSSTHEAGLQETQYF
15	TRBV30	TRBJ2-2	many	CAWSVGGGNTGELFF
15	TRBV20-1	TRBJ2-5	many	CSASDRLAHQETQYF
15	TRBV2	TRBJ2-5	many	CASSRDRARQETQYF
12	TRBV19	TRBJ1-6	few	CATGAYNSPLHF
15	TRBV5-1	TRBJ2-5	many	CASSSLEGAGRTQYF